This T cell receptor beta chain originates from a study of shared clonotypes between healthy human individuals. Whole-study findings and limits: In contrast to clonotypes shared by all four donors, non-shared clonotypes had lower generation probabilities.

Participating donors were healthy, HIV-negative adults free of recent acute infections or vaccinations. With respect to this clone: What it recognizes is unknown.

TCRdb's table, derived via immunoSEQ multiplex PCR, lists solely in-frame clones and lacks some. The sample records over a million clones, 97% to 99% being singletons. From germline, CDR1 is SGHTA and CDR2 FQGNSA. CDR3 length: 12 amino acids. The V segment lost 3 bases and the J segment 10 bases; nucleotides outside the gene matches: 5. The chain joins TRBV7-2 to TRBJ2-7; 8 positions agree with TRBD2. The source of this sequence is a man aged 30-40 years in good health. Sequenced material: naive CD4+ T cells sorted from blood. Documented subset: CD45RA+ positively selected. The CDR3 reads CASSLTGGHQYF. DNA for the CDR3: TGTGCCAGCAGCTTGACGGGAGGGCACCAGTACTTC. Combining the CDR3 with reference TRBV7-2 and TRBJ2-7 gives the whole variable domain GAGVSQSPSNKVTEKGKDVELRCDPISGHTALYWYRQSLGQGLEFLIYFQGNSAPDKSGLPSDRFSAERTGGSVSTLTIQRTQQEDSAVYLCASSLTGGHQYFGPGTRLTVT.